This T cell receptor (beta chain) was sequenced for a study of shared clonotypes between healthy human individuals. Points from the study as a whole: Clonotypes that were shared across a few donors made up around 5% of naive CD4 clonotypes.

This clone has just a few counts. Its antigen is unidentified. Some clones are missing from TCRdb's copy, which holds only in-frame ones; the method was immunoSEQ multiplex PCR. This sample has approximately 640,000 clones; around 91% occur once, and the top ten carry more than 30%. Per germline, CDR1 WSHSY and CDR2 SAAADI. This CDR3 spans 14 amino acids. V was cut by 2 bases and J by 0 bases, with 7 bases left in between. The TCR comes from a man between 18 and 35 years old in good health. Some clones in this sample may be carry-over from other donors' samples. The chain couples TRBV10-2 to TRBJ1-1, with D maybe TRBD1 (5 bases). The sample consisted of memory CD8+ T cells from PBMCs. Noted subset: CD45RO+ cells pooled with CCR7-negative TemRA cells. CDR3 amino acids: CASSEVTVNTEAFF. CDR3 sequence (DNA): TGCGCCAGCAGTGAGGTGACAGTGAACACTGAAGCTTTCTTT.